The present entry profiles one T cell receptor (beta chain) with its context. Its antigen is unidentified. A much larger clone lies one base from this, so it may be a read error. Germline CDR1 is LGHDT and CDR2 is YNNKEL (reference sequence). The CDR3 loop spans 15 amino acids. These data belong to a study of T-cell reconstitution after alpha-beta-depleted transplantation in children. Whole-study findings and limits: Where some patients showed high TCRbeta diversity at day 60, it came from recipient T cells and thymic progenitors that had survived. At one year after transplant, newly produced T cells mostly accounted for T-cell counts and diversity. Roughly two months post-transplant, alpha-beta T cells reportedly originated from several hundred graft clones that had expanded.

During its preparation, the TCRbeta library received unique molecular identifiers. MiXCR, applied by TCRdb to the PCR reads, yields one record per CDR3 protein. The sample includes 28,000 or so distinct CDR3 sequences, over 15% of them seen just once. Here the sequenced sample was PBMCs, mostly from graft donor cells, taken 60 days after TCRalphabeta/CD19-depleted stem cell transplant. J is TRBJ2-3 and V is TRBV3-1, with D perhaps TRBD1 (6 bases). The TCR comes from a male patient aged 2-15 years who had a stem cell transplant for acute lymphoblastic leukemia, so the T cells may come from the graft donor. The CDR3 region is CASCQETGRADTQYF. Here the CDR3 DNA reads TGTGCCAGCTGCCAAGAAACAGGGCGCGCAGATACGCAGTATTTT.